This T cell receptor beta chain stems from a study of blood T cells in healthy people across ages. Whole-study results and caveats: When set beside aged donors, long-lived donors presented more naive CD4+ cells and higher diversity.

CDR3 length equals 15 residues. The ends were cut back, 4 bases at V and 8 bases at J, with 15 bases in the middle. Looked up from germline, CDR1 is LGHDT and CDR2 is YNNKEL (reference sequence). Each donor supplied roughly 9 milliliters of peripheral blood. Worth noting for this clonotype: As yet, its antigen is unknown.

Alongside a J-beta primer mix, a sample-barcoded 5' primer served in a second PCR lasting roughly 7 to 12 cycles. Each sample yielded at least 2.5 million CDR3-containing paired-end reads. TCRdb analysed the 5' RACE reads with MiXCR anew, one entry per CDR3 protein. The data show some 780,000 distinct CDR3 sequences, 45% to 70% seen once. The specimen sequenced was blood. The TCR sequence derives from a man aged 40-50 years in good health. The genes are TRBV3-1 and TRBJ1-6; D not certain. The CDR3 DNA follows: TGTGCCAGCAGCCTCTTTTGCGACATTGATTCACCCCTCCACTTT. It codes for CASSLFCDIDSPLHF.